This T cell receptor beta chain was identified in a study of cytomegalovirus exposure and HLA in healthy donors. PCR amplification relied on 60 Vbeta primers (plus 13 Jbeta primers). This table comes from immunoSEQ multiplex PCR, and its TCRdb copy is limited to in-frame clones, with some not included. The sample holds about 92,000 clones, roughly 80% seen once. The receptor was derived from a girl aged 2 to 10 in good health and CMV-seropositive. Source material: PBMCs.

CDR3 coding DNA: TGTGCCAGCAGCTTACCGGACAGGGGACTCTATGGCTACACCTTC. Protein sequence: CASSLPDRGLYGYTF. The chain uses TRBV7-9 and TRBJ1-2; TRBD1 aligns across 9 bases. The V segment lost 2 bases and the J segment 4 bases; nucleotides outside the gene matches: 5. This CDR3 comprises 15 residues. Germline V CDR1 and CDR2: SEHNR, FQNEAQ (reference sequence).